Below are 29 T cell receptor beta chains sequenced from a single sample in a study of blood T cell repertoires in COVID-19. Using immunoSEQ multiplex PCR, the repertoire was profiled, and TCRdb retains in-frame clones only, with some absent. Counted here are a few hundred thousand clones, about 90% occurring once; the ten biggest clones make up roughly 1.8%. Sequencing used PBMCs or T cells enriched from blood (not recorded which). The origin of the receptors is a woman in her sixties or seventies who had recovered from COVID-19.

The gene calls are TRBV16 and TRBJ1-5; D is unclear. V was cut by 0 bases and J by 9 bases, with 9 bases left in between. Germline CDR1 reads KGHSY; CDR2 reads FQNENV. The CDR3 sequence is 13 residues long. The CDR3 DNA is TGTGCCAGCAGCCAATCCCCCGGAGGGCCCCAGCATTTT. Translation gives CASSQSPGGPQHF. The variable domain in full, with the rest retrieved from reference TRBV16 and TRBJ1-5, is GEEVAQTPKHLVRGEGQKAKLYCAPIKGHSYVFWYQQVLKNEFKFLISFQNENVFDETGMPKERFSAKCLPNSPCSLEIQATKLEDSAVYFCASSQSPGGPQHFGDGTRLSIL.

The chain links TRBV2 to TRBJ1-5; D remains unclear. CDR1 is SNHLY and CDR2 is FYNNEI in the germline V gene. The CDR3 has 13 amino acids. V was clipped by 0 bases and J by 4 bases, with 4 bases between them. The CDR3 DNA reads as TGTGCCAGCAGTGAAGCACTAAATCAGCCCCAGCATTTT. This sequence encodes CASSEALNQPQHF.

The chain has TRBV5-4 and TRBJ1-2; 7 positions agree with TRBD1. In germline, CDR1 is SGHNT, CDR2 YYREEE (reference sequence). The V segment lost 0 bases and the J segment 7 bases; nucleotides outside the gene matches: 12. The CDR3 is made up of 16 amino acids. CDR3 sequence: CASSLAAGQNRFGYTF. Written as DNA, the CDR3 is TGTGCCAGCAGCTTGGCCGCGGGACAGAACAGGTTTGGCTACACCTTC.

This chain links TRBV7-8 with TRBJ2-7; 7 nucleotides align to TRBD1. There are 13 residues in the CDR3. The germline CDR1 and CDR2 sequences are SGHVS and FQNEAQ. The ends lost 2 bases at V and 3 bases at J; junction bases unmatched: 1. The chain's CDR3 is CASSLTGDYEQYF. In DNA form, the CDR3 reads TGTGCCAGCAGCTTAACAGGGGACTACGAGCAGTACTTC.

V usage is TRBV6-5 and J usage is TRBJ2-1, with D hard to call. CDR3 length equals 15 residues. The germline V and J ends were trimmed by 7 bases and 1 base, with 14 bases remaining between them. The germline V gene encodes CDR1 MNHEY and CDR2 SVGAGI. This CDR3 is CASIKGVDSYNEQFF. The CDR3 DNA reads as TGTGCCAGCATTAAAGGAGTGGATTCCTACAATGAGCAGTTCTTC.

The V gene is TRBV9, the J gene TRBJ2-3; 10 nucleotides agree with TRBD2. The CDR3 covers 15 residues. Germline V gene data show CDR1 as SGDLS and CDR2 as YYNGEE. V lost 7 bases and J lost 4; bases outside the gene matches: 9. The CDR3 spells CASGGSGRAPDTQYF. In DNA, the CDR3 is TGTGCCAGCGGCGGGAGCGGGAGGGCCCCAGATACGCAGTATTTT.

DNA for the CDR3: TGTGCCAGCACCCTGGAGGACAGCTCCCATGGCTACACCTTC. Protein product: CASTLEDSSHGYTF. This chain connects TRBV28 to TRBJ1-2; the D gene is possibly TRBD1 (6 bases). The germline gives CDR1 MDHEN, CDR2 SYDVKM. V lost 7 bases to trimming and J lost 6 bases, with 18 bases between them. This CDR3 has 14 residues.

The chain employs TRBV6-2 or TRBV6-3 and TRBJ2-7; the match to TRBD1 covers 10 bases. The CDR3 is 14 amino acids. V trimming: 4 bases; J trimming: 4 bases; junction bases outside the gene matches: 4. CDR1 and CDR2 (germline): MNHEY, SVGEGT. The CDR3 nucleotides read TGTGCCAGCAGTTCGCGGACAGGGGGTTACGAGCAGTACTTC. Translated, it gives CASSSRTGGYEQYF.

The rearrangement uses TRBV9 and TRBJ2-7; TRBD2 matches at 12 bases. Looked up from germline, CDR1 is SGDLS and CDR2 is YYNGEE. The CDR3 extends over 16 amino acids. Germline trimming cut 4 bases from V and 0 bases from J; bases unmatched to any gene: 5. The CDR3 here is CASSPRTSGASYEQYF. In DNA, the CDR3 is TGTGCCAGCAGCCCAAGGACTAGCGGGGCCTCCTACGAGCAGTACTTC.

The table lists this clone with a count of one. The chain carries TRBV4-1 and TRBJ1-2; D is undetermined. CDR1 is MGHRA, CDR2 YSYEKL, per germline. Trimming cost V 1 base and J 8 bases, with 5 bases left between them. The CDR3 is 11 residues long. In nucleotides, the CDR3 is TGCGCCAGCAGCCAAGCGAGGGGCTACACCTTC. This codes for CASSQARGYTF.

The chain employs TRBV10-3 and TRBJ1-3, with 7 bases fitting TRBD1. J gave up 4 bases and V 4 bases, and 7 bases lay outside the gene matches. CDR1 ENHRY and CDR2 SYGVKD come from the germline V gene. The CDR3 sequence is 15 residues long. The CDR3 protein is CAISGGTAEGNTIYF. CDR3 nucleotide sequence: TGTGCCATCAGTGGAGGGACAGCCGAAGGAAACACCATATATTTT.

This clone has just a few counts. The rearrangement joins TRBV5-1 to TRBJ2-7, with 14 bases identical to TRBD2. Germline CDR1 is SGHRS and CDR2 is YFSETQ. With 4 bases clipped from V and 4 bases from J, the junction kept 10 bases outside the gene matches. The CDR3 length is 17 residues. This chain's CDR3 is CASSQGTSGSPRYEQYF. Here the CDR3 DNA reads TGCGCCAGCAGCCAAGGGACTAGCGGGAGTCCCAGGTACGAGCAGTACTTC.

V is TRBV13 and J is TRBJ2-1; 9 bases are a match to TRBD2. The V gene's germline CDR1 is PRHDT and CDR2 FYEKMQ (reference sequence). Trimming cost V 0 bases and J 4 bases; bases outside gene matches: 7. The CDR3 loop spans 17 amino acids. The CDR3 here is CASSLGSPSGKYNEQFF. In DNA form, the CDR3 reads TGTGCCAGCAGCTTAGGAAGCCCTAGCGGGAAATACAATGAGCAGTTCTTC.

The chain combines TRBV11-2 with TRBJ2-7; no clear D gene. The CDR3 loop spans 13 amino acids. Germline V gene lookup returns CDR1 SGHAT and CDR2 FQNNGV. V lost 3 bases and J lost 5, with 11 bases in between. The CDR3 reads CASSLSFPNEQYF. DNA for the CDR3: TGTGCCAGCAGCTTGAGCTTCCCCAACGAGCAGTACTTC.

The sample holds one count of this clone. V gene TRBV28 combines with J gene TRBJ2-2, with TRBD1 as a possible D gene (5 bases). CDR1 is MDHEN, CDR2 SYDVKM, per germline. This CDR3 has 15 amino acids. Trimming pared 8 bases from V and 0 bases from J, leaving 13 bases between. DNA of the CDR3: TGTGCCAGCTGGGGCCAGGGAACGAACACCGGGGAGCTGTTTTTT. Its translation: CASWGQGTNTGELFF.

CDR3 amino acids: CASSSWTEGKTKNIQYF. The CDR3 DNA follows: TGTGCCAGCAGCTCCTGGACAGAAGGAAAAACCAAAAACATTCAGTACTTC. The rearrangement joins TRBV11-2 to TRBJ2-4; perhaps TRBD1 as D (6 bases). Germline lookup yields CDR1 SGHAT and CDR2 FQNNGV. This CDR3 spans 17 amino acids. Trimming took 4 bases from V and 2 from J, leaving 18 bases between them.

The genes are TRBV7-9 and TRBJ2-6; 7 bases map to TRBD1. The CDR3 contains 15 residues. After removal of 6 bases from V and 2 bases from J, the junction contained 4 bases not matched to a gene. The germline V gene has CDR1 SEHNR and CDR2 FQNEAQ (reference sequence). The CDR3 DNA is TGTGCCAGCAGAACCGACAGGGCTGGGGCCAACGTCCTGACTTTC. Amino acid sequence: CASRTDRAGANVLTF.

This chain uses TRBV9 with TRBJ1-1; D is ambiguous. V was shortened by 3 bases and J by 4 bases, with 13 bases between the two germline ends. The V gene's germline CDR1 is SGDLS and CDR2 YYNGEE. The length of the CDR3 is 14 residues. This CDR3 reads CASSGSTGGTEAFF. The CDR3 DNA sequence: TGTGCCAGCAGCGGATCCACGGGTGGCACTGAAGCTTTCTTT.

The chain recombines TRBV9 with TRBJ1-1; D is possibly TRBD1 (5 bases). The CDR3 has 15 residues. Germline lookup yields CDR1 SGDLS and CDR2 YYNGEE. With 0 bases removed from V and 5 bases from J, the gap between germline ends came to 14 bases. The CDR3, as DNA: TGTGCCAGCAGCGTAGATCCGGGGCGGGGGACTGAAGCTTTCTTT. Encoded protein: CASSVDPGRGTEAFF. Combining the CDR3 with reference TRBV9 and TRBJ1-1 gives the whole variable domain DSGVTQTPKHLITATGQRVTLRCSPRSGDLSVYWYQQSLDQGLQFLIQYYNGEERAKGNILERFSAQQFPDLHSELNLSSLELGDSALYFCASSVDPGRGTEAFFGQGTRLTVV.

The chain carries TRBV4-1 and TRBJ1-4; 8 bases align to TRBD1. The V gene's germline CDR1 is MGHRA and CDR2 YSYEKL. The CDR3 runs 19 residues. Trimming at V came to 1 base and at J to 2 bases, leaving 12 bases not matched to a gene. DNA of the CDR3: TGCGCCAGCAGCCAAGGGGTGTCAGGGGGCTTCCGGACTAATGAAAAACTGTTTTTT. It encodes CASSQGVSGGFRTNEKLFF.

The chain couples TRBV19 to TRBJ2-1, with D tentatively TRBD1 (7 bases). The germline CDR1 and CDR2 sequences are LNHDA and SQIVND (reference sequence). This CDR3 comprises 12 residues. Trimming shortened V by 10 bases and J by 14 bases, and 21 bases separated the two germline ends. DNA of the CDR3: TGTGCCACCGGGGACGTTACCAGGGGGGAGTTCTTC. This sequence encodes CATGDVTRGEFF.

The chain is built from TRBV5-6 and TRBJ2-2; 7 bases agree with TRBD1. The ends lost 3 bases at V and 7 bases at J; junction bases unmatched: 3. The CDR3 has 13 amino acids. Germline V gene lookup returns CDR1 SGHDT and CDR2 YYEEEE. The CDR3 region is CASSWSGGGELFF. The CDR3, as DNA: TGTGCCAGCAGCTGGTCAGGGGGCGGGGAGCTGTTTTTT. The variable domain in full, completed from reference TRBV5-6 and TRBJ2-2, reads DAGVTQSPTHLIKTRGQQVTLRCSPKSGHDTVSWYQQALGQGPQFIFQYYEEEERQRGNFPDRFSGHQFPNYSSELNVNALLLGDSALYLCASSWSGGGELFFGEGSRLTVL.

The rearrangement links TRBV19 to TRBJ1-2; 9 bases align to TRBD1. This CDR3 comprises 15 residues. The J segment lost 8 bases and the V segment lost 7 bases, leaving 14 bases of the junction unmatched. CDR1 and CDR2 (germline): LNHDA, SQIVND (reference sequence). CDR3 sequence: CASTTGDRVRGGYTF. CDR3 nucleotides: TGTGCCAGTACCACAGGGGACAGGGTGCGCGGAGGCTACACCTTC.

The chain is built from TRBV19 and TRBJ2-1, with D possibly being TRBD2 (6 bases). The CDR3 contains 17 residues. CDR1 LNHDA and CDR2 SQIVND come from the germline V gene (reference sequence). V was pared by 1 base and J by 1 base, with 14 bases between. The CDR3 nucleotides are TGTGCCAGTAGTATAGTTGGCGGGGCTAATTCCTACAATGAGCAGTTCTTC. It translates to CASSIVGGANSYNEQFF.

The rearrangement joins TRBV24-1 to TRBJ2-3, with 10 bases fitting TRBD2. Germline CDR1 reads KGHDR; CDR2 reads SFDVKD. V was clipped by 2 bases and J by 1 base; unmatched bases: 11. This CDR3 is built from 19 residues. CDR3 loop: CATSDSKTSGSLGTDTQYF. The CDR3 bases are TGTGCCACCAGTGATTCTAAGACTAGCGGGTCGTTGGGCACAGATACGCAGTATTTT.

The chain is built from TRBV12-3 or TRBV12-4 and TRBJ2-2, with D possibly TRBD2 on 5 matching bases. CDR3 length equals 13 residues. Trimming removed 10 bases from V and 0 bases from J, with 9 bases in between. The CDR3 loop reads CATSGANTGELFF. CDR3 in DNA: TGTGCCACCAGCGGAGCGAACACCGGGGAGCTGTTTTTT.

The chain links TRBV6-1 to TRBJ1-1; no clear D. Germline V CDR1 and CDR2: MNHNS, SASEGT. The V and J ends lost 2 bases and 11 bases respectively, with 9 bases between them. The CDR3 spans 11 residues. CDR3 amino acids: CASSEPPGAFF. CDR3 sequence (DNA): TGTGCCAGCAGTGAACCCCCGGGGGCTTTCTTT.

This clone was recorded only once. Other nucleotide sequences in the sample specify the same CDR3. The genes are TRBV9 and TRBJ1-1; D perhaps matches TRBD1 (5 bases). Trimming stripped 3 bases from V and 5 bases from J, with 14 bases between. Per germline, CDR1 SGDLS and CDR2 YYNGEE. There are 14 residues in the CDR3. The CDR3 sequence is CASSETGGNTEAFF. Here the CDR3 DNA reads TGTGCCAGCAGCGAAACGGGGGGAAATACTGAAGCTTTCTTT.

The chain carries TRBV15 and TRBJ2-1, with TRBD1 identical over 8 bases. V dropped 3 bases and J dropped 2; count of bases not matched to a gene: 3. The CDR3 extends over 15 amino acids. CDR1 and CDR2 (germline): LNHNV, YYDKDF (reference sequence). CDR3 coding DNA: TGTGCCACCAGCAGCGACAGGGGCCCCTACAATGAGCAGTTCTTC. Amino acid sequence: CATSSDRGPYNEQFF.